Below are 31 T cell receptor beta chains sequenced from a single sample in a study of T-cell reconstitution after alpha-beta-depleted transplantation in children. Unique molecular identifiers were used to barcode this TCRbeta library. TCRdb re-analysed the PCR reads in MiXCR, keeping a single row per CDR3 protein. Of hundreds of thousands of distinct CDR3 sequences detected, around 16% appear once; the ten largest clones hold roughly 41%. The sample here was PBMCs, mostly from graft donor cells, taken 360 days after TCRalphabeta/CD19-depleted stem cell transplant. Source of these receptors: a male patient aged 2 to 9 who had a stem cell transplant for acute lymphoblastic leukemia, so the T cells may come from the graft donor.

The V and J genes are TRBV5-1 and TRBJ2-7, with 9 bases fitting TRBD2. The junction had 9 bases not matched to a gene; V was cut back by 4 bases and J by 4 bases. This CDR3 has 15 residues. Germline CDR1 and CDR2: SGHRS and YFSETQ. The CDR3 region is CASSPPSSGRYEQYF. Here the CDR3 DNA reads TGCGCCAGCAGCCCGCCAAGTAGCGGGAGATACGAGCAGTACTTC.

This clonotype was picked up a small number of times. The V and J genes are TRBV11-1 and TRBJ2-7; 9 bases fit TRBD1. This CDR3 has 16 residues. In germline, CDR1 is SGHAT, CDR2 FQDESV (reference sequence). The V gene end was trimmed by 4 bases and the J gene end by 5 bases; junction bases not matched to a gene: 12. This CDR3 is CASSSGFRDRVDEQYF. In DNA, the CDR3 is TGTGCCAGCAGCTCAGGATTCCGGGACAGGGTAGACGAGCAGTACTTC. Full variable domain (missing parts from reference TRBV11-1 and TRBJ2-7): EAEVAQSPRYKITEKSQAVAFWCDPISGHATLYWYRQILGQGPELLVQFQDESVVDDSQLPKDRFSAERLKGVDSTLKIQPAELGDSAMYLCASSSGFRDRVDEQYFGPGTRLTVT.

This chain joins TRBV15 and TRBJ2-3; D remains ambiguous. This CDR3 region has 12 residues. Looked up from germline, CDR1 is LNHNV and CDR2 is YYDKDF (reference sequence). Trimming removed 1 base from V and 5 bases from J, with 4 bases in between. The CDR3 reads CATSRGGDTQYF. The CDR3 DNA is TGTGCCACCAGCAGAGGCGGAGATACGCAGTATTTT.

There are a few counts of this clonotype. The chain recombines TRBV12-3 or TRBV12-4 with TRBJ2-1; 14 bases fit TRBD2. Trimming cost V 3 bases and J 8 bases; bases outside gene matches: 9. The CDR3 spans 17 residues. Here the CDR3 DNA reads TGTGCCAGCAGTTTGGTAGTGGGACTAGCGGGAGTCGATGAGCAGTTCTTC. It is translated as CASSLVVGLAGVDEQFF.

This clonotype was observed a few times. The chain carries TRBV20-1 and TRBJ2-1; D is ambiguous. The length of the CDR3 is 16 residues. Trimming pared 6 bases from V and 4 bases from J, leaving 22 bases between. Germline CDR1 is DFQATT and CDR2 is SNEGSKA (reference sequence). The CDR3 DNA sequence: TGCAGTGCCCGCTCTTTAGACTCAGCGAGGTACAATGAGCAGTTCTTC. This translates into CSARSLDSARYNEQFF.

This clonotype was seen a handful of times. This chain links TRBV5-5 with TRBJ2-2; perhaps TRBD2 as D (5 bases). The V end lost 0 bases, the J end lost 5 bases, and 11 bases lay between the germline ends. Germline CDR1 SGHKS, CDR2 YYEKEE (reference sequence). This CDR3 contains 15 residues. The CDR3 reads CASSLAARETGELFF. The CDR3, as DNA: TGTGCCAGCAGCTTGGCGGCAAGGGAGACCGGGGAGCTGTTTTTT.

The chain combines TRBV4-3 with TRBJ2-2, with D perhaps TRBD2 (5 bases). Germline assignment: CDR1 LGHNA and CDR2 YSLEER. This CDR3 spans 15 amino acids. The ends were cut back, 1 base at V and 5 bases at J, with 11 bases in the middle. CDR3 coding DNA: TGCGCCAGCAGCCAAGGGGTCGGGATGACCGGGGAGCTGTTTTTT. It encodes CASSQGVGMTGELFF.

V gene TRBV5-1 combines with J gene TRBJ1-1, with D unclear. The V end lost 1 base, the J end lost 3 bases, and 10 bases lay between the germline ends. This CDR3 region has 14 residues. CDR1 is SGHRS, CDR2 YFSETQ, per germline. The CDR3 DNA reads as TGCGCCAGCAGCTTGAACCCCCGGTACACTGAAGCTTTCTTT. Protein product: CASSLNPRYTEAFF.

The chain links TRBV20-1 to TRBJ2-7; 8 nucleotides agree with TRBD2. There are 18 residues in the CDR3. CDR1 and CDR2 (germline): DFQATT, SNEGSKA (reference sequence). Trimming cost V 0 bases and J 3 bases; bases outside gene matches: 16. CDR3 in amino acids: CSARDEWGSGKLFYEQYF. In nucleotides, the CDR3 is TGCAGTGCTAGAGATGAGTGGGGTAGCGGGAAACTATTCTACGAGCAGTACTTC.

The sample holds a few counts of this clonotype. The CDR3 coding sequence is TGTGCCACCCTAGCGGGAGACTACAATGAGCAGTTCTTC. Its translation: CATLAGDYNEQFF. The chain combines TRBV28 with TRBJ2-1, with 10 bases aligning to TRBD2. This CDR3 has 13 residues. The trim removed 10 bases at V and 3 bases at J, leaving 3 bases unmatched. Germline V CDR1 and CDR2: MDHEN, SYDVKM.

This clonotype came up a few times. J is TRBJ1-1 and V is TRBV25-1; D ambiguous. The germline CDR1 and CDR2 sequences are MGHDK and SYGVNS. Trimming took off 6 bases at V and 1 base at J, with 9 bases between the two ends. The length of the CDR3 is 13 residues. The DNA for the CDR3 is TGTGCCAGCAGGCCGCCGGGGAACACTGAAGCTTTCTTT. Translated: CASRPPGNTEAFF. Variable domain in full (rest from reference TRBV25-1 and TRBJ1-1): EADIYQTPRYLVIGTGKKITLECSQTMGHDKMYWYQQDPGMELHLIHYSYGVNSTEKGDLSSESTVSRIRTEHFPLTLESARPSHTSQYLCASRPPGNTEAFFGQGTRLTVV.

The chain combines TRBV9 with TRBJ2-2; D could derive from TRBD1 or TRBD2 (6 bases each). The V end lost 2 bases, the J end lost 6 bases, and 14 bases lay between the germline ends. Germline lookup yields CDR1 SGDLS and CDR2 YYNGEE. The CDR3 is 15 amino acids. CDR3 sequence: CASSVGGTRSGELFF. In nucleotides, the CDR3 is TGTGCCAGCAGCGTTGGCGGGACACGGTCCGGGGAGCTGTTTTTT.

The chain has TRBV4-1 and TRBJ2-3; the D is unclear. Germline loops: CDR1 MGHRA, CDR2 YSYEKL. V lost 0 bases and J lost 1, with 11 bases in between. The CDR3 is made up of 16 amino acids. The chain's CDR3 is CASSQDPWPRTDTQYF. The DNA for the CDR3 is TGCGCCAGCAGCCAAGATCCCTGGCCGCGCACAGATACGCAGTATTTT.

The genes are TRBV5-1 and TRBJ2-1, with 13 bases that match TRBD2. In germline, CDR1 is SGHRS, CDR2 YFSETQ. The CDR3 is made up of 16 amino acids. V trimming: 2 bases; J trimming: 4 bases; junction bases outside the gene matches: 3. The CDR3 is CASSFLLAGGYNEQFF. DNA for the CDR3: TGCGCCAGCAGCTTCCTACTAGCGGGAGGGTACAATGAGCAGTTCTTC.

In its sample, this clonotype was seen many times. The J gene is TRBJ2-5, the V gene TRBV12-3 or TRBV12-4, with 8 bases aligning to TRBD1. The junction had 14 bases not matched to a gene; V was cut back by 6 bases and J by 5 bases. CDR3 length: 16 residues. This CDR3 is CASSPKTGALEETQYF. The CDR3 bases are TGTGCCAGCAGCCCCAAGACAGGGGCCCTCGAGGAGACCCAGTACTTC.

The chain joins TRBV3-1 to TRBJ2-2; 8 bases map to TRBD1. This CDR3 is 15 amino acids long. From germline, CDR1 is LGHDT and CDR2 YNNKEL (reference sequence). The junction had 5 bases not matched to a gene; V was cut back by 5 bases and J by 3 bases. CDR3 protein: CASSKTGVDTGELFF. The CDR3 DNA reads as TGTGCCAGCAGCAAGACAGGGGTTGACACCGGGGAGCTGTTTTTT.

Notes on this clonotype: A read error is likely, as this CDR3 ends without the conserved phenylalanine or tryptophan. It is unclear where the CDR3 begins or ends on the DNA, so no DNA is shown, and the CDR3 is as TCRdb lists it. CDR3 amino acids: CASSGQGGSFV. The chain is built from TRBV28 and TRBJ1-4; the table gives TRBD1 as D, unverified against the DNA. The CDR3 has 11 residues if both end residues are counted. Germline CDR1 MDHEN, CDR2 SYDVKM.

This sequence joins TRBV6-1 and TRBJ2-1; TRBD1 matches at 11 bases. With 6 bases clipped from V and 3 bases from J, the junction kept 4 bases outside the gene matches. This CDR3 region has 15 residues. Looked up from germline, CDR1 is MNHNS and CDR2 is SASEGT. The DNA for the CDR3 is TGTGCCAGCAGCCGGGACAGGGGGGGCTACAATGAGCAGTTCTTC. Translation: CASSRDRGGYNEQFF.

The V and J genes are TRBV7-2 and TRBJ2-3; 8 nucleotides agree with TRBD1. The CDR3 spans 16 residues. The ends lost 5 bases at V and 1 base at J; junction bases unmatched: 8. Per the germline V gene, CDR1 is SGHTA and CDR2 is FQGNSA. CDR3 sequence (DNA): TGTGCCAGCAGCACCCTCCCGGGACAGGGCACAGATACGCAGTATTTT. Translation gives CASSTLPGQGTDTQYF.

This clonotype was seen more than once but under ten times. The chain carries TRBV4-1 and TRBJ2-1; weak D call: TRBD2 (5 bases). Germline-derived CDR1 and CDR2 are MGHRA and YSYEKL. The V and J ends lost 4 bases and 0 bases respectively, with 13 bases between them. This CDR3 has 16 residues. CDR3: CASSPDVGVSYNEQFF. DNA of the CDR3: TGCGCCAGCAGCCCCGACGTGGGAGTCTCCTACAATGAGCAGTTCTTC.

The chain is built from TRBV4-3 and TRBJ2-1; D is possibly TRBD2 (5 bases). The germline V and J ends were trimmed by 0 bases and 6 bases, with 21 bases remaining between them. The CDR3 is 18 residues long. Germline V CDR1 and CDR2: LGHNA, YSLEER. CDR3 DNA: TGCGCCAGCAGCCAAGAGGTTGAACTAGTGCTATACCCCAATGAGCAGTTCTTC. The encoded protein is CASSQEVELVLYPNEQFF.

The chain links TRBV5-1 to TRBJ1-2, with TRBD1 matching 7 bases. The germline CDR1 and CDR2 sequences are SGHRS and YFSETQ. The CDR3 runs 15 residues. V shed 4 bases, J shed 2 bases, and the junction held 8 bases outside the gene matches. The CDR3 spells CASSEDDRANYGYTF. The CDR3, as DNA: TGCGCCAGCAGCGAAGATGACAGGGCCAACTATGGCTACACCTTC.

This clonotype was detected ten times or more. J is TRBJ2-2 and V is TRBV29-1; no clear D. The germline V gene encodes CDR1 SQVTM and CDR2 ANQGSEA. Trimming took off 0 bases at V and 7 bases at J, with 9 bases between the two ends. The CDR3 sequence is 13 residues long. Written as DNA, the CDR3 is TGCAGCGTTGAAGATCTTGTGGACGGGGAGCTGTTTTTT. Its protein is CSVEDLVDGELFF.

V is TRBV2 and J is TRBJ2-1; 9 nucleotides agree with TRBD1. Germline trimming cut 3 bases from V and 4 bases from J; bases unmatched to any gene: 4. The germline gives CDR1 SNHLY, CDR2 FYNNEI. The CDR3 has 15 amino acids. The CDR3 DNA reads TGTGCCAGCAGTGACGACAGGGGGGGTTACAATGAGCAGTTCTTC. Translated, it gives CASSDDRGGYNEQFF.

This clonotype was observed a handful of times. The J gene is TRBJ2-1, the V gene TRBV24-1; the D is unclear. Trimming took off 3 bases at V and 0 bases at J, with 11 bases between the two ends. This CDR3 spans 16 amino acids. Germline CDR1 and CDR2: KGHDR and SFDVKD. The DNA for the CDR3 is TGTGCCACCAGTGATCCCAACCCGAGCTCCTACAATGAGCAGTTCTTC. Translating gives CATSDPNPSSYNEQFF.

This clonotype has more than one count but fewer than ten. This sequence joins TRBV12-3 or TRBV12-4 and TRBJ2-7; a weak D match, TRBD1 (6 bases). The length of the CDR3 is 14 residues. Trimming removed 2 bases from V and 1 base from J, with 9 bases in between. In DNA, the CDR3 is TGTGCCAGCAGTTTATACGGACAGTCCTACGAGCAGTACTTC. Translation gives CASSLYGQSYEQYF.

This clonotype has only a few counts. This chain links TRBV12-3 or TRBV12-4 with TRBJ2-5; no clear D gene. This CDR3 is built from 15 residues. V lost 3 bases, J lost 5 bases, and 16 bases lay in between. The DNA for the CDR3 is TGTGCCAGCAGTTTGGCGCGGCAACCTGGGGAGACCCAGTACTTC. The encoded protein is CASSLARQPGETQYF.

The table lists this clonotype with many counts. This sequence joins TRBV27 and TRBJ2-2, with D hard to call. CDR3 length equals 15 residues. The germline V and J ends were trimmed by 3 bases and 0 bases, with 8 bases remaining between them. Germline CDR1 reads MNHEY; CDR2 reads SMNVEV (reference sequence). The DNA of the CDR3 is TGTGCCAGCAGTTTCTCGATCGCGAACACCGGGGAGCTGTTTTTT. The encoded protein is CASSFSIANTGELFF.

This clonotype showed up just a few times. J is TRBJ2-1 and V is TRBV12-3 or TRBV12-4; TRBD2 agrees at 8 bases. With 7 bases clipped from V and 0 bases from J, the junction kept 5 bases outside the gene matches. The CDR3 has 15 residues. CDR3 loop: CASTLSGGSYNEQFF. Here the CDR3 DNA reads TGTGCCAGCACCCTCAGCGGGGGCTCCTACAATGAGCAGTTCTTC.

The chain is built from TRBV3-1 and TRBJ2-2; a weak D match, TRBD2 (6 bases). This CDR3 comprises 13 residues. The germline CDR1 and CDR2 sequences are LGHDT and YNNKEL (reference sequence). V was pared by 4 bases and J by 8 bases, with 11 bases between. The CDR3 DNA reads TGTGCCAGCAGCCTTTCAGGGAGGGGGGAGCTGTTTTTT. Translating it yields CASSLSGRGELFF.

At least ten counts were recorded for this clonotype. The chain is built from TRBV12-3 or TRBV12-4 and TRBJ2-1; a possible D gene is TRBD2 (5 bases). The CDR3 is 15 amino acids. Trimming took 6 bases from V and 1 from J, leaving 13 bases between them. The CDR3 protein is CASSLRRASYNEQFF. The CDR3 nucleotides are TGTGCCAGCAGCTTGAGGCGGGCATCCTACAATGAGCAGTTCTTC.